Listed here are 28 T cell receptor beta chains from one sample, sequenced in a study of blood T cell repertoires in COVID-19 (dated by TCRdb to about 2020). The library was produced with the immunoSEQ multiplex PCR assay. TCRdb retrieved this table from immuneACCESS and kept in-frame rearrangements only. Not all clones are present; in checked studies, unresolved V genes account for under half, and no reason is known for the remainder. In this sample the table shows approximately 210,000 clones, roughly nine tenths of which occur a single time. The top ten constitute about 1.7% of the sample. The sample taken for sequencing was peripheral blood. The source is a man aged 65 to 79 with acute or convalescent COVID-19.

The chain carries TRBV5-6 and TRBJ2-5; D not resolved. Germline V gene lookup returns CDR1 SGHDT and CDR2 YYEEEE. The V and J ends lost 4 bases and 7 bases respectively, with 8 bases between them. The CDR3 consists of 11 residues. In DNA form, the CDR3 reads TGTGCCAGCAGCCTGTCGGGGACCCAGTACTTC. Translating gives CASSLSGTQYF.

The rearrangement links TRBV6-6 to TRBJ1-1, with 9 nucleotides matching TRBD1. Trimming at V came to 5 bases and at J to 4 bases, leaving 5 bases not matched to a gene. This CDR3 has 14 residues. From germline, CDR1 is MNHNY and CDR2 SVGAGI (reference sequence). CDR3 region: CASSDTGGLTEAFF. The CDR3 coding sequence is TGTGCCAGCAGTGATACAGGGGGCCTCACTGAAGCTTTCTTT.

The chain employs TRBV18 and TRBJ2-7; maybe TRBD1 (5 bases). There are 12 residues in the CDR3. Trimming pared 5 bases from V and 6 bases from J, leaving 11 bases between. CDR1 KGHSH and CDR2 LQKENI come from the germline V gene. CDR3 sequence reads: CASSLSDSEQYF. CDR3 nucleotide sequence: TGTGCCAGCTCATTGTCAGACAGCGAGCAGTACTTC.

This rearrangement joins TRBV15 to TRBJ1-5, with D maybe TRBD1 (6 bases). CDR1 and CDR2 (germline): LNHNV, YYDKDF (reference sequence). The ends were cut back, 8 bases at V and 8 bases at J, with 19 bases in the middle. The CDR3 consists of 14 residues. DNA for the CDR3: TGTGCCACCGGAAACAGGGCTGGAGGAGAGCCCCAGCATTTT. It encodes CATGNRAGGEPQHF. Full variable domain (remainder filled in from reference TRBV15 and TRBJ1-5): DAMVIQNPRYQVTQFGKPVTLSCSQTLNHNVMYWYQQKSSQAPKLLFHYYDKDFNNEADTPDNFQSRRPNTSFCFLDIRSPGLGDTAMYLCATGNRAGGEPQHFGDGTRLSIL.

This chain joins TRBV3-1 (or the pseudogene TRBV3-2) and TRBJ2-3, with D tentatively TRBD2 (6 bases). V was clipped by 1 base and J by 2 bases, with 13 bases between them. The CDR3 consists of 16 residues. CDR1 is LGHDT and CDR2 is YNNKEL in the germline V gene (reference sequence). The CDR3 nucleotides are TGTGCCAGCAGCCAAGGACGCCGGGACTCCACAGATACGCAGTATTTT. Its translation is CASSQGRRDSTDTQYF.

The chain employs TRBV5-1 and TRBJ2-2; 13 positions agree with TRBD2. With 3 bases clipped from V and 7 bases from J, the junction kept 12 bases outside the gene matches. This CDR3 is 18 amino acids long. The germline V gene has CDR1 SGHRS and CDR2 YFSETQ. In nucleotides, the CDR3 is TGCGCCAGCAGCTCGACAACTAGCGGGAGGGTGAGCGGCGGGGAGCTGTTTTTT. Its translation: CASSSTTSGRVSGGELFF.

The CDR3 region has the DNA TGTGCCAGCAAGAGACTAGCGAGTTCAGATACGCAGTATTTT. Its translation: CASKRLASSDTQYF. The rearrangement links TRBV2 to TRBJ2-3, with TRBD2 matching over 8 bases. Germline V gene lookup returns CDR1 SNHLY and CDR2 FYNNEI. V trimming: 7 bases; J trimming: 4 bases; junction bases outside the gene matches: 7. The CDR3 extends over 14 amino acids. Full variable domain (missing parts from reference TRBV2 and TRBJ2-3): EPEVTQTPSHQVTQMGQEVILRCVPISNHLYFYWYRQILGQKVEFLVSFYNNEISEKSEIFDDQFSVERPDGSNFTLKIRSTKLEDSAMYFCASKRLASSDTQYFGPGTRLTVL.

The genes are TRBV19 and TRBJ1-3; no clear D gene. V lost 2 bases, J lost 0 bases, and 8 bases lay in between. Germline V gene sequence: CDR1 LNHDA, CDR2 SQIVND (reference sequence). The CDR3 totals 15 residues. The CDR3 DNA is TGTGCCAGTAGTATACTCAGTACCTCTGGAAACACCATATATTTT. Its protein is CASSILSTSGNTIYF.

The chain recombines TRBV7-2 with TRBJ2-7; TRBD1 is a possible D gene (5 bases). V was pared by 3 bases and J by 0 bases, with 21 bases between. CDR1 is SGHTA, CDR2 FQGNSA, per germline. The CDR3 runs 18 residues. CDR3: CASSFIRVTASSSYEQYF. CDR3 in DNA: TGTGCCAGCAGCTTTATCAGGGTGACAGCCTCAAGCTCCTACGAGCAGTACTTC.

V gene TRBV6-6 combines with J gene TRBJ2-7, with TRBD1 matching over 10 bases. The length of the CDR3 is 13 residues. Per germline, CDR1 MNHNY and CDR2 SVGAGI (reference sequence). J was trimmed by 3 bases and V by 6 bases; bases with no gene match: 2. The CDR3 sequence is CASRRTGGYEQYF. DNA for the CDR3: TGTGCCAGCAGGCGGACAGGGGGCTACGAGCAGTACTTC.

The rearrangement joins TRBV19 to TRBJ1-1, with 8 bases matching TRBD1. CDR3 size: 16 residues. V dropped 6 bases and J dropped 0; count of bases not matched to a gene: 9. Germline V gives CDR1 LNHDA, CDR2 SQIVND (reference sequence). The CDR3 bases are TGTGCCAGTAGCAAACCGGACAGGGAGGTGAACACTGAAGCTTTCTTT. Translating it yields CASSKPDREVNTEAFF. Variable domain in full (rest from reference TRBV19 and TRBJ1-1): DGGITQSPKYLFRKEGQNVTLSCEQNLNHDAMYWYRQDPGQGLRLIYYSQIVNDFQKGDIAEGYSVSREKKESFPLTVTSAQKNPTAFYLCASSKPDREVNTEAFFGQGTRLTVV.

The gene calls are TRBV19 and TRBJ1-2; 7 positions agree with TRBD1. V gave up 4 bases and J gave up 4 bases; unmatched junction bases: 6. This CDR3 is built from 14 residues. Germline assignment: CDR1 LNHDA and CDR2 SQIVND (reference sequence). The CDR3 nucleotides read TGTGCCAGTAGTACCCTTCGACAGGGCTATGGCTACACCTTC. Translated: CASSTLRQGYGYTF.

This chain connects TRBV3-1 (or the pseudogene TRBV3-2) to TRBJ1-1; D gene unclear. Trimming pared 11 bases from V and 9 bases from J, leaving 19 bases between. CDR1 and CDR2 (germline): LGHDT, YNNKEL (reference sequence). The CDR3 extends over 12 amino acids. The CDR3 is CAAGRGREKAFF. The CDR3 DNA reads TGTGCCGCCGGCCGCGGGAGGGAGAAAGCTTTCTTT.

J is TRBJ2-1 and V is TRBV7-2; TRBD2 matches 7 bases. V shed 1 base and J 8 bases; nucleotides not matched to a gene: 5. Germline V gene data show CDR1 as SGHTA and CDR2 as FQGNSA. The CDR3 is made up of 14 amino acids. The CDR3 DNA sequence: TGTGCCAGCAGCTTAGGACTAGCAGTGGATGAGCAGTTCTTC. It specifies CASSLGLAVDEQFF.

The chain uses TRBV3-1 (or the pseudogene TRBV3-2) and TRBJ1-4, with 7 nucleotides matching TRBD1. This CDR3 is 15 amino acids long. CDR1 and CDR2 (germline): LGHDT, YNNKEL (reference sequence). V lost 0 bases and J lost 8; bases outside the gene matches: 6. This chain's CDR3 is CASSQEGQQWEKLFF. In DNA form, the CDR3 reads TGTGCCAGCAGCCAAGAGGGACAGCAATGGGAAAAACTGTTTTTT.

CDR3 residues: CASSQEMDSPFSGNTIYF. As DNA, the CDR3 is TGTGCCAGCAGCCAAGAAATGGACAGTCCTTTCTCTGGAAACACCATATATTTT. This chain links TRBV3-1 (or the pseudogene TRBV3-2) with TRBJ1-3; TRBD1 might be the D (6 bases). The ends were cut back, 0 bases at V and 0 bases at J, with 15 bases in the middle. Germline V CDR1 and CDR2: LGHDT, YNNKEL (reference sequence). The CDR3 sequence is 18 residues long.

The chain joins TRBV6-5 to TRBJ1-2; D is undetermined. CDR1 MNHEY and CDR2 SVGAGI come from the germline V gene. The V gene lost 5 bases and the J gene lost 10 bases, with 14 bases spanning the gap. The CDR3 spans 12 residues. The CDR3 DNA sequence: TGTGCCAGCAGTCCTGGGCCACGGGACTACACCTTC. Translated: CASSPGPRDYTF.

This chain's CDR3 is CASSLSQGQGSYGYTF. In DNA, the CDR3 is TGTGCCAGCAGTTTATCGCAAGGACAGGGATCCTATGGCTACACCTTC. The chain uses TRBV27 and TRBJ1-2; TRBD1 aligns across 8 bases. V trimming: 0 bases; J trimming: 4 bases; junction bases outside the gene matches: 7. Germline V gene sequence: CDR1 MNHEY, CDR2 SMNVEV (reference sequence). This CDR3 comprises 16 residues.

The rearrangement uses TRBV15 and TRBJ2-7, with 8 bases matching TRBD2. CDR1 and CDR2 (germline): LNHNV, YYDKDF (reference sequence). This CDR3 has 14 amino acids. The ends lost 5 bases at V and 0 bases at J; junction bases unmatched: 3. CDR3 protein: CATSVAGSSYEQYF. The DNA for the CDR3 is TGTGCCACCAGCGTAGCGGGAAGCTCCTACGAGCAGTACTTC. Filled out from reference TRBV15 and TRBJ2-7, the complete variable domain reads DAMVIQNPRYQVTQFGKPVTLSCSQTLNHNVMYWYQQKSSQAPKLLFHYYDKDFNNEADTPDNFQSRRPNTSFCFLDIRSPGLGDTAMYLCATSVAGSSYEQYFGPGTRLTVT.

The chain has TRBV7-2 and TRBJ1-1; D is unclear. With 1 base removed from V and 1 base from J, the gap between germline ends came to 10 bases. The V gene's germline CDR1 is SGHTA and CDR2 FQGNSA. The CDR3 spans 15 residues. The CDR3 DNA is TGTGCCAGCAGCTTAGACGTAGGAGCGAACACTGAAGCTTTCTTT. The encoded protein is CASSLDVGANTEAFF.

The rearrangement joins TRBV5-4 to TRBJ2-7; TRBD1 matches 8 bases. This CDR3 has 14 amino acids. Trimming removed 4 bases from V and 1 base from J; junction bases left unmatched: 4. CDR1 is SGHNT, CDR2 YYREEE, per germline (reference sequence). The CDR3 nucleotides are TGTGCCAGCAGCCCGAGACAGGGGTCCTACGAGCAGTACTTC. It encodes CASSPRQGSYEQYF.

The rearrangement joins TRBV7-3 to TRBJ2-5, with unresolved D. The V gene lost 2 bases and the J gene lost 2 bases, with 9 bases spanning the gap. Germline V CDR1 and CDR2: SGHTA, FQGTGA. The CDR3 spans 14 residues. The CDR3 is CASSLGQAQETQYF. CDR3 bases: TGTGCCAGCAGCTTAGGGCAGGCACAAGAGACCCAGTACTTC.

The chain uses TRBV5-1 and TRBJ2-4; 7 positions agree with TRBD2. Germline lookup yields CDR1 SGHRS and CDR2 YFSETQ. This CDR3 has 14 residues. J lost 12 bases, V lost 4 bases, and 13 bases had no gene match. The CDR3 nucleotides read TGCGCCAGCAGCCCATCCGGGACTACTTCTGATCAGTACTTC. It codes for CASSPSGTTSDQYF. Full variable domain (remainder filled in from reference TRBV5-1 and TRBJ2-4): KAGVTQTPRYLIKTRGQQVTLSCSPISGHRSVSWYQQTPGQGLQFLFEYFSETQRNKGNFPGRFSGRQFSNSRSEMNVSTLELGDSALYLCASSPSGTTSDQYFGAGTRLSVL.

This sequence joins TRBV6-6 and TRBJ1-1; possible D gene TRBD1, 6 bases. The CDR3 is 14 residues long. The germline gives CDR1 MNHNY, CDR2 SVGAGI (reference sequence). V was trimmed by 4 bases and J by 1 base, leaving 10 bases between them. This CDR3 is CASSSRTANTEAFF. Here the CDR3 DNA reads TGTGCCAGCAGTTCCCGGACAGCGAACACTGAAGCTTTCTTT.

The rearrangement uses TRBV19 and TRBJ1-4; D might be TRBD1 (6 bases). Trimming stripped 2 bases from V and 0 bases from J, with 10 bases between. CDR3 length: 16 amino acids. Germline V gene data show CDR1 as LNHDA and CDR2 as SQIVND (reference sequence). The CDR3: CASSIQGPPTNEKLFF. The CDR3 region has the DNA TGTGCCAGTAGTATACAGGGGCCACCAACTAATGAAAAACTGTTTTTT.

CDR3: CASRQDPRTGELNTEAFF. The CDR3 coding sequence is TGTGCCAGCAGACAGGACCCTAGGACAGGGGAGCTGAACACTGAAGCTTTCTTT. This chain joins TRBV2 and TRBJ1-1, with TRBD1 matching 9 bases. The CDR3 consists of 18 residues. CDR1 and CDR2 from the germline V gene are SNHLY and FYNNEI. J was trimmed by 0 bases and V by 6 bases; bases with no gene match: 14.

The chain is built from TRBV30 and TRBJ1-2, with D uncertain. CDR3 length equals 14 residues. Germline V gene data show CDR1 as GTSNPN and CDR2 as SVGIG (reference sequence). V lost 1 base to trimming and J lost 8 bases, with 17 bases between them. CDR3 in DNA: TGTGCCTGGAGTGCGGGAAGGGAACTTGGCGGCTACACCTTC. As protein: CAWSAGRELGGYTF.

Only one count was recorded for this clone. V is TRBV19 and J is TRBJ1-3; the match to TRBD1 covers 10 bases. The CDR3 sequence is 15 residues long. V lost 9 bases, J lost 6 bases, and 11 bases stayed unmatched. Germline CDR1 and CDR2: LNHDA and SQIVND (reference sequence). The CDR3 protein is CASGRTGTGENTIYF. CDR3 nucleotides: TGTGCCAGCGGTCGAACCGGGACAGGGGAAAACACCATATATTTT.